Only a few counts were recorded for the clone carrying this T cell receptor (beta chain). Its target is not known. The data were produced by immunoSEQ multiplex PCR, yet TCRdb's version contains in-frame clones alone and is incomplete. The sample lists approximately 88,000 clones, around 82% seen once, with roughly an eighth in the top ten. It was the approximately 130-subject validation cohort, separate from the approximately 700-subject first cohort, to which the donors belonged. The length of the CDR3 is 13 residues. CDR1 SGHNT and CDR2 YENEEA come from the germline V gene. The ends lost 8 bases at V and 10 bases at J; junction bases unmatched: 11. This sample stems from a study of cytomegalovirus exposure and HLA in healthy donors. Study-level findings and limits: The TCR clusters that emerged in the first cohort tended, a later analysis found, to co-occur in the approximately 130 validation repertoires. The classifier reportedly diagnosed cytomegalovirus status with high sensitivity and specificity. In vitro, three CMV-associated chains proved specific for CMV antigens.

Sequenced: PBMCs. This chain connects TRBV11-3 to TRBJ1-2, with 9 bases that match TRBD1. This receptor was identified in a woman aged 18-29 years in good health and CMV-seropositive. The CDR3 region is CASGPGGQGDYTF. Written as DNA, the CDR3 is TGTGCCAGCGGCCCAGGGGGACAGGGCGACTACACCTTC.